This T cell receptor beta chain was captured in a study of T cell repertoires in cytomegalovirus infection. Turning to the study itself: A matching HLA type, together with CMV infection, was signaled by public TCR beta signatures. Study-wide points: Predominance within the ex vivo response was attributable to HLA-C-restricted CMV-specific TCR beta clonotypes.

Concerning this clonotype: The antigen is unknown.

One entry per CDR3 protein, called by TCRdb with MiXCR from the reads. The sample carries 700,000 to 900,000 distinct CDR3 sequences, about 29% recorded once. The receptor comes from a human donor in good health (CMV status not recorded). Some clones in this sample may be carry-over from other donors' samples. Sequencing was performed on cultured CD8+ T cells from PBMCs, taken from culture after CMV antigen stimulation.

The CDR3 region is CASSPWSGSYTEAFF. The CDR3 bases are TGTGCCAGCAGCCCTTGGTCGGGGTCGTACACTGAAGCTTTCTTT. The chain links TRBV7-9 to TRBJ1-1; D gene ambiguous. CDR1 and CDR2 from the germline V gene are SEHNR and FQNEAQ (reference sequence). This CDR3 has 15 amino acids. V shed 5 bases and J shed 3 bases, with 16 bases lying between them.